What follows are 29 T cell receptor beta chains derived from one specimen sequenced in a study of shared T cell receptors in the human thymus. Clones were sequenced by immunoSEQ multiplex PCR, and TCRdb holds only the in-frame ones, with some missing. The table includes hundreds of thousands of clones, around 89% detected once. The same specimen was also included in a second study, on human thymus T cells.

The sample was thymocytes. The receptors shown here come from a boy younger than two with a congenital heart defect.

This clone was seen a single time. CDR3 residues: CASSCTGQGAWETQYF. CDR3 coding DNA: TGTGCCAGCAGCTGCACGGGACAGGGGGCGTGGGAGACCCAGTACTTC. The chain carries TRBV11-1 and TRBJ2-5; 12 bases match TRBD1. The CDR3 runs 16 residues. Germline V gene lookup returns CDR1 SGHAT and CDR2 FQDESV (reference sequence). Unmatched junction bases numbered 8, after V lost 4 bases and J lost 5 bases.

The CDR3 DNA is TGCGCCAGCAGCCAACTCCCGCCGAGGAGTCTAGCTTTCTTT. Translated, it gives CASSQLPPRSLAFF. The chain has TRBV4-1 and TRBJ1-1, with no clear D. CDR1 and CDR2 (germline): MGHRA, YSYEKL. This CDR3 is built from 14 residues. Trimming removed 2 bases at V and 10 bases at J, with 17 bases between.

The V call is TRBV5-1, the J call TRBJ2-5; the match to TRBD1 covers 11 bases. From germline, CDR1 is SGHRS and CDR2 YFSETQ. Trimming cost V 3 bases and J 5 bases; bases outside gene matches: 12. The CDR3 covers 17 residues. CDR3 nucleotides: TGCGCCAGCAGCTCAGGGGACAGGGGGTCGGAGGAGGAGACCCAGTACTTC. Encoded protein: CASSSGDRGSEEETQYF.

The V and J genes are TRBV7-2 and TRBJ2-1, with 12 bases matching TRBD2. J gave up 0 bases and V 10 bases, and 7 bases lay outside the gene matches. The CDR3 spans 16 residues. In germline, CDR1 is SGHTA, CDR2 FQGNSA. The CDR3: CAIPSTSGSSYNEQFF. In DNA form, the CDR3 reads TGTGCCATCCCCTCGACTAGCGGGAGCTCCTACAATGAGCAGTTCTTC.

V is TRBV10-3 and J is TRBJ2-3; 12 positions match TRBD2. CDR1 and CDR2 from the germline V gene are ENHRY and SYGVKD. The CDR3 runs 15 residues. After removal of 5 bases from V and 1 base from J, the junction contained 1 base not matched to a gene. The CDR3 loop reads CAISSSGGGTDTQYF. CDR3 DNA: TGTGCCATCAGTTCTAGCGGGGGGGGCACAGATACGCAGTATTTT.

The chain recombines TRBV4-1 with TRBJ2-1; 15 nucleotides align to TRBD2. The CDR3 has 20 amino acids. From germline, CDR1 is MGHRA and CDR2 YSYEKL. J gave up 8 bases and V 3 bases, and 17 bases lay outside the gene matches. The CDR3 sequence: CASSQGLVGLAGGPIDEQFF. Here the CDR3 DNA reads TGCGCCAGCAGCCAGGGACTGGTAGGACTAGCGGGAGGGCCTATCGATGAGCAGTTCTTC.

The chain uses TRBV10-3 and TRBJ2-7; 10 positions match TRBD1. This CDR3 comprises 15 residues. Looked up from germline, CDR1 is ENHRY and CDR2 is SYGVKD. Trimming at V came to 6 bases and at J to 4 bases, leaving 9 bases not matched to a gene. CDR3 in amino acids: CAISARQGAKYEQYF. The CDR3 DNA reads TGTGCCATCAGCGCCCGACAGGGGGCGAAATACGAGCAGTACTTC.

V gene TRBV4-1 combines with J gene TRBJ2-3; 13 bases map to TRBD2. Looked up from germline, CDR1 is MGHRA and CDR2 is YSYEKL. The CDR3 has 15 residues. Germline trimming cut 4 bases from V and 5 bases from J; bases unmatched to any gene: 3. CDR3 residues: CASSPGLAGIDTQYF. CDR3 sequence (DNA): TGCGCCAGCAGCCCGGGACTAGCGGGGATAGATACGCAGTATTTT.

The chain joins TRBV5-1 to TRBJ1-1; D uncertain. CDR1 SGHRS and CDR2 YFSETQ come from the germline V gene. There are 12 residues in the CDR3. Trimming shortened V by 0 bases and J by 12 bases, and 12 bases separated the two germline ends. The CDR3 DNA reads TGCGCCAGCAGCTTGGGGACCGGCGGGCCTTTCTTT. This codes for CASSLGTGGPFF.

The V and J genes are TRBV27 and TRBJ1-2; TRBD1 aligns across 7 bases. Trimming at V came to 7 bases and at J to 7 bases, leaving 15 bases not matched to a gene. This CDR3 region has 15 residues. The germline gives CDR1 MNHEY, CDR2 SMNVEV (reference sequence). The CDR3 region has the DNA TGTGCCAGCAAACCCCTCGGGACAGTACCGTTTGGCTACACCTTC. Its translation is CASKPLGTVPFGYTF.

This rearrangement joins TRBV4-2 to TRBJ2-2; 9 nucleotides match TRBD2. Unmatched junction bases numbered 10, after V lost 0 bases and J lost 5 bases. CDR1 is LGHNA and CDR2 is YNFKEQ in the germline V gene. The CDR3 covers 18 residues. The CDR3 protein is CASSQEKRLAGETGELFF. CDR3 DNA: TGTGCCAGCAGCCAAGAGAAACGTTTAGCGGGAGAGACCGGGGAGCTGTTTTTT.

The chain combines TRBV19 with TRBJ2-5, with D possibly matching TRBD2 (5 bases). The germline CDR1 and CDR2 sequences are LNHDA and SQIVND (reference sequence). V lost 7 bases, J lost 4 bases, and 13 bases lay in between. The CDR3 has 13 amino acids. The CDR3 here is CASKASRRETQYF. CDR3 sequence (DNA): TGTGCCAGTAAGGCTAGCAGGCGAGAGACCCAGTACTTC.

CDR3 protein: CASSGRTPPYNEQFF. CDR3 sequence (DNA): TGTGCCAGCAGTGGGAGGACTCCTCCCTACAATGAGCAGTTCTTC. The rearrangement joins TRBV25-1 to TRBJ2-1; TRBD2 might be the D (5 bases). The V end was cut by 4 bases, the J end by 2 bases, with 12 bases between. Germline V CDR1 and CDR2: MGHDK, SYGVNS. CDR3 length: 15 amino acids. The whole variable domain, filled in from reference TRBV25-1 and TRBJ2-1, reads EADIYQTPRYLVIGTGKKITLECSQTMGHDKMYWYQQDPGMELHLIHYSYGVNSTEKGDLSSESTVSRIRTEHFPLTLESARPSHTSQYLCASSGRTPPYNEQFFGPGTRLTVL.

The J gene is TRBJ1-5, the V gene TRBV19, with D unresolved. The germline CDR1 and CDR2 sequences are LNHDA and SQIVND (reference sequence). V shed 6 bases and J shed 9 bases, with 15 bases lying between them. The CDR3 covers 13 residues. The CDR3 region has the DNA TGTGCCAGTAGCCTGACGGGGAGCGGGCCCCAGCATTTT. The encoded protein is CASSLTGSGPQHF.

The chain uses TRBV15 and TRBJ1-1, with D unclear. The V end lost 0 bases, the J end lost 1 base, and 3 bases lay between the germline ends. From germline, CDR1 is LNHNV and CDR2 YYDKDF (reference sequence). CDR3 size: 13 residues. For the CDR3, the DNA is TGTGCCACCAGCAGAGATAGGAACACTGAAGCTTTCTTT. Its translation: CATSRDRNTEAFF.

The J gene is TRBJ2-7, the V gene TRBV9; TRBD2 matches at 7 bases. CDR3 length: 15 residues. The germline CDR1 and CDR2 sequences are SGDLS and YYNGEE. V lost 3 bases to trimming and J lost 0 bases; unmatched junction nucleotides: 6. As DNA, the CDR3 is TGTGCCAGCAGCGCCCAAGGGACTATCTCCTACGAGCAGTACTTC. It is translated as CASSAQGTISYEQYF. The full variable domain, completed using reference TRBV9 and TRBJ2-7, is DSGVTQTPKHLITATGQRVTLRCSPRSGDLSVYWYQQSLDQGLQFLIQYYNGEERAKGNILERFSAQQFPDLHSELNLSSLELGDSALYFCASSAQGTISYEQYFGPGTRLTVT.

This CDR3 is CASSRGLAGANTGELFF. CDR3 in DNA: TGCGCCAGCAGTCGGGGACTAGCGGGAGCAAACACCGGGGAGCTGTTTTTT. The chain combines TRBV5-1 with TRBJ2-2, with TRBD2 matching 14 bases. CDR1 SGHRS and CDR2 YFSETQ come from the germline V gene. Unmatched junction bases numbered 5, after V lost 5 bases and J lost 2 bases. The CDR3 sequence is 17 residues long.

In its sample, this clone was seen once. The chain combines TRBV11-2 with TRBJ1-2, with D possibly being TRBD1 (5 bases). V was trimmed by 5 bases and J by 5 bases, leaving 15 bases between them. Germline-derived CDR1 and CDR2 are SGHAT and FQNNGV. The CDR3 is 14 amino acids. The CDR3 region has the DNA TGTGCCAGCAGCCTCCGAAGACAGACATATGGCTACACCTTC. It encodes CASSLRRQTYGYTF.

The J gene is TRBJ2-7, the V gene TRBV6-1; 7 nucleotides agree with TRBD1. The V gene's germline CDR1 is MNHNS and CDR2 SASEGT. J was trimmed by 2 bases and V by 0 bases; bases with no gene match: 10. The CDR3 extends over 17 amino acids. CDR3 bases: TGTGCCAGCAGTGAAGCACTTAGGGACAGCCTGACCTACGAGCAGTACTTC. It yields the protein CASSEALRDSLTYEQYF.

This chain connects TRBV10-3 to TRBJ2-5; 8 bases are a match to TRBD2. This CDR3 region has 18 residues. J lost 4 bases, V lost 2 bases, and 15 bases had no gene match. CDR1 is ENHRY, CDR2 SYGVKD, per germline. CDR3 sequence: CAISEGPRGAGVRETQYF. The CDR3 DNA follows: TGTGCCATCAGTGAGGGGCCCCGGGGAGCGGGAGTTCGAGAGACCCAGTACTTC.

The genes are TRBV4-2 and TRBJ2-5, with 11 bases matching TRBD2. The CDR3 spans 20 residues. The germline CDR1 and CDR2 sequences are LGHNA and YNFKEQ. V lost 1 base, J lost 4 bases, and 17 bases stayed unmatched. The CDR3 loop is CASSQGGGRSGRAPGETQYF. CDR3 DNA: TGTGCCAGCAGCCAAGGAGGGGGCCGTAGCGGGAGGGCCCCCGGAGAGACCCAGTACTTC.

The chain joins TRBV15 to TRBJ2-3; 11 bases are a match to TRBD2. The CDR3 runs 15 residues. Germline V gives CDR1 LNHNV, CDR2 YYDKDF (reference sequence). V lost 4 bases and J lost 6; bases outside the gene matches: 6. The CDR3 sequence is CATSKLAGVADTQYF. CDR3 nucleotides: TGTGCCACCAGCAAACTAGCGGGAGTGGCTGATACGCAGTATTTT.

The chain recombines TRBV28 with TRBJ2-3, with 11 nucleotides matching TRBD2. With 7 bases clipped from V and 5 bases from J, the junction kept 11 bases outside the gene matches. CDR3 size: 16 residues. Germline CDR1 and CDR2: MDHEN and SYDVKM. The CDR3 DNA reads TGTGCCAGCAAGGGGATACTAGCGGGAGTCGGAGATACGCAGTATTTT. This gives the protein CASKGILAGVGDTQYF.

This sequence joins TRBV15 and TRBJ2-7; D is unclear. Trimming shortened V by 1 base and J by 7 bases, and 20 bases separated the two germline ends. The germline CDR1 and CDR2 sequences are LNHNV and YYDKDF (reference sequence). The CDR3 has 16 amino acids. In nucleotides, the CDR3 is TGTGCCACCAGCAGAGGTCGGTTAGCCGCGGCTCGAGAGCAGTACTTC. Translating it yields CATSRGRLAAAREQYF. The full variable domain, completed using reference TRBV15 and TRBJ2-7, is DAMVIQNPRYQVTQFGKPVTLSCSQTLNHNVMYWYQQKSSQAPKLLFHYYDKDFNNEADTPDNFQSRRPNTSFCFLDIRSPGLGDTAMYLCATSRGRLAAAREQYFGPGTRLTVT.

The genes are TRBV28 and TRBJ2-2; perhaps TRBD1 as D (5 bases). The germline V and J ends were trimmed by 7 bases and 3 bases, with 21 bases remaining between them. Germline CDR1 is MDHEN and CDR2 is SYDVKM. The CDR3 has 17 amino acids. The CDR3 loop reads CASTPGPQGWDTGELFF. CDR3 DNA: TGTGCCAGCACCCCTGGCCCCCAGGGATGGGACACCGGGGAGCTGTTTTTT.

This clone has only one observation. J is TRBJ1-1 and V is TRBV6-6, with 9 bases aligning to TRBD1. V shed 4 bases, J shed 1 base, and the junction held 7 bases outside the gene matches. The CDR3 spans 16 residues. CDR1 MNHNY and CDR2 SVGAGI come from the germline V gene (reference sequence). CDR3 loop: CASSSPPTGGNTEAFF. CDR3 in DNA: TGTGCCAGCAGTTCCCCGCCGACAGGGGGGAACACTGAAGCTTTCTTT.

The count of this clone is one. This chain connects TRBV6-6 to TRBJ2-5; possibly TRBD1 for D (5 bases). The CDR3 sequence is 14 residues long. V lost 2 bases to trimming and J lost 4 bases, with 11 bases between them. Germline V gives CDR1 MNHNY, CDR2 SVGAGI (reference sequence). Here the CDR3 reads CASSYSRVRETQYF. CDR3 sequence (DNA): TGTGCCAGCAGTTACAGCAGGGTGAGAGAGACCCAGTACTTC.

V and J are TRBV9 and TRBJ1-1; D possibly corresponds to TRBD1 (6 bases). V lost 3 bases and J 4 bases, leaving 25 bases between the germline ends. Germline V gene data show CDR1 as SGDLS and CDR2 as YYNGEE. The CDR3 is 18 amino acids. The DNA of the CDR3 is TGTGCCAGCAGCGCCGGCCCCCGGGAATCGGGGGGCACCACTGAAGCTTTCTTT. Protein sequence: CASSAGPRESGGTTEAFF.

The gene calls are TRBV9 and TRBJ1-3; a weak D match, TRBD1 (5 bases). Germline lookup yields CDR1 SGDLS and CDR2 YYNGEE. The CDR3 sequence is 15 residues long. The germline V and J ends were trimmed by 0 bases and 0 bases, with 7 bases remaining between them. The CDR3 loop reads CASSVAGDSGNTIYF. The CDR3 nucleotides read TGTGCCAGCAGCGTAGCGGGGGACTCTGGAAACACCATATATTTT.